This entry concerns a single TCR beta chain. Its antigen is as yet unknown. This sample is part of a study of cytomegalovirus exposure and HLA in healthy donors. In the study overall: It was reported in a later analysis that the roughly 120 validation repertoires used the same platform as the approximately 600 first-cohort repertoires. Study-wide results and caveats: Cytomegalovirus-associated status was assigned to 164 TCR beta chains.

Libraries were prepared by immunoSEQ multiplex PCR; TCRdb keeps only in-frame clonotypes and omits some of them. The sample lists about 140,000 clones; roughly 90% were seen once. CDR1 and CDR2 (germline): MRHNA, SNTAGT. The CDR3 is 15 amino acids. Trimming took 0 bases from V and 3 from J, leaving 8 bases between them. This clonotype originated in a man between 18 and 29 years old in good health and CMV-seronegative. Sequencing was carried out using PBMCs. The rearrangement joins TRBV6-4 to TRBJ1-4; a possible D gene is TRBD1 (5 bases). The chain's CDR3 is CASSDSGHPNEKLFF. The CDR3 DNA is TGTGCCAGCAGTGACTCAGGACACCCTAATGAAAAACTGTTTTTT.